A single sample is the source of the 2 T cell receptor beta chains below, sequenced in a study of blood T cell repertoires in COVID-19. TCRdb keeps only in-frame clones here, not all; method: immunoSEQ multiplex PCR. This table holds 200,000 to 250,000 clones, 65% to 90% found once. Material: PBMCs or T cells enriched from blood (not recorded which). All receptors derive from a woman between 45 and 60 years old with acute COVID-19.

V and J are TRBV6-5 and TRBJ2-7; 9 bases map to TRBD1. Germline lookup yields CDR1 MNHEY and CDR2 SVGAGI. The CDR3 is made up of 13 amino acids. Trimming took 9 bases from V and 6 from J; bases not matched to a gene: 9. The CDR3 is CASRGTGYGEQYF. The CDR3 bases are TGTGCCAGTCGCGGGACAGGGTACGGCGAGCAGTACTTC.

V gene TRBV29-1 combines with J gene TRBJ2-6, with 9 bases aligning to TRBD1. CDR3 length: 20 amino acids. Looked up from germline, CDR1 is SQVTM and CDR2 is ANQGSEA. J lost 4 bases, V lost 5 bases, and 21 bases had no gene match. Written as DNA, the CDR3 is TGCAGCGTTTTTTTCTCCTGGACAGGGGCTAGGCGGTCCGGGGCCAACGTCCTGACTTTC. Its translation: CSVFFSWTGARRSGANVLTF.